This is a list of T cell receptor beta chains from one sample in a study of regulatory T cells in long-lasting Graves disease. TCRdb itself ran the multiplex PCR reads through MiXCR, one entry per CDR3 protein. The sample consists of a few hundred thousand distinct CDR3 sequences, 13% of them appearing once. The data also belong to a second study, concerning T cells in Graves' hyperthyroidism and ophthalmopathy.

Sequencing was performed on peripheral blood mononuclear cells (PBMCs), taken at new diagnosis, from a patient treated with antithyroid drugs. These receptors all stem from a man aged 25 to 40 with Graves disease. Both conserved end residues are part of each CDR3. Fields, in order: D gene, clone size, J gene, V gene, CDR3 DNA, CDR3 protein. The D gene is left open where the match is weak. Clone size is given for some rows only: seen once, a few or many times, or a class if the clone is expanded.

d_call: TRBD1
clone_size: few
j_call: TRBJ2-3
v_call: TRBV19
cdr3_nt: TGTGCCAGTAGTATCTCCAGGGGGACAGATACGCAGTATTTT
cdr3_aa: CASSISRGTDTQYF

d_call: .
clone_size: few
j_call: TRBJ2-3
v_call: TRBV7-3
cdr3_nt: TGTGCCAGCAGCTCAGACGGCGGGACACAATTCACAGATACGCAGTATTTT
cdr3_aa: CASSSDGGTQFTDTQYF

d_call: .
clone_size: many
j_call: TRBJ1-1
v_call: TRBV29-1
cdr3_nt: TGCAGCGTTGACCTGGACACCCTCGAAGCTTTCTTT
cdr3_aa: CSVDLDTLEAFF

d_call: .
clone_size: .
j_call: TRBJ2-7
v_call: TRBV29-1
cdr3_nt: .
cdr3_aa: CSVEDSGQGYEQYF

d_call: TRBD2
clone_size: .
j_call: TRBJ2-7
v_call: TRBV10-3
cdr3_nt: TGTGCCATCAGTGAAAGTAGCGGGACCTCCTACGAGCAGTACTTC
cdr3_aa: CAISESSGTSYEQYF

d_call: TRBD2
clone_size: .
j_call: TRBJ2-5
v_call: TRBV7-9
cdr3_nt: TGTGCCAGCAGCTTAGCTAGCGGGAGTGGAGGGGCCCAGTACTTC
cdr3_aa: CASSLASGSGGAQYF

d_call: TRBD2
clone_size: many
j_call: TRBJ2-7
v_call: TRBV7-2
cdr3_nt: TGTGCCAGCAGCTTCCGATGGGAGGGAGGATCCTACGAGCAGTACTTC
cdr3_aa: CASSFRWEGGSYEQYF

d_call: TRBD1
clone_size: many
j_call: TRBJ2-7
v_call: TRBV20-1
cdr3_nt: TGCAGTGCTAGAGGCAGGGGGATGGACTACGAGCAGTACTTC
cdr3_aa: CSARGRGMDYEQYF

d_call: .
clone_size: many
j_call: TRBJ2-1
v_call: TRBV20-1
cdr3_nt: TGCAGTGCTAGAGTTAAACTGGCAGTAGGGCAGTTCTTC
cdr3_aa: CSARVKLAVGQFF

d_call: .
clone_size: few
j_call: TRBJ2-3
v_call: TRBV24-1
cdr3_nt: TGTGCCACCAGTGATTTGTCAGGGACTAGCACAGATACGCAGTATTTT
cdr3_aa: CATSDLSGTSTDTQYF

d_call: TRBD2
clone_size: .
j_call: TRBJ2-7
v_call: TRBV19
cdr3_nt: TGTGCCAGTAGTAAGACGGGAGGTTTGGACGAGCAGTACTTC
cdr3_aa: CASSKTGGLDEQYF

d_call: .
clone_size: few
j_call: TRBJ2-7
v_call: TRBV14
cdr3_nt: TGTGCCAGCAGCTATATCTCGGGCGAGCAGTACTTC
cdr3_aa: CASSYISGEQYF

d_call: .
clone_size: many
j_call: TRBJ1-1
v_call: TRBV10-1
cdr3_nt: TGCGCCACCAACAGGTGCACTGAAGCTTTCTTT
cdr3_aa: CATNRCTEAFF

d_call: TRBD1
clone_size: many
j_call: TRBJ1-2
v_call: TRBV28
cdr3_nt: TGTGCCAGCAGTTTATTCGCCAGGGGGCGAAGTGGCTACACCTTC
cdr3_aa: CASSLFARGRSGYTF

d_call: .
clone_size: few
j_call: TRBJ2-2
v_call: TRBV7-8
cdr3_nt: TGTGCCAGCAGCTCCAGCCGGGCTAGCGAGGTCGGGGAGCTGTTTTTT
cdr3_aa: CASSSSRASEVGELFF

d_call: TRBD1
clone_size: few
j_call: TRBJ2-7
v_call: TRBV15
cdr3_nt: TGTGCCACCAGCAGGGCTGACAGGGGGCACAGGAACGAGCAGTACTTC
cdr3_aa: CATSRADRGHRNEQYF

d_call: .
clone_size: many
j_call: TRBJ1-2
v_call: TRBV20-1
cdr3_nt: TGCAGTGCTGGCGAACGGGGTCTGTTCTATGGCTACACCTTC
cdr3_aa: CSAGERGLFYGYTF

d_call: .
clone_size: many
j_call: TRBJ2-7
v_call: TRBV5-1
cdr3_nt: TGCGCCAGCAGCCCCCGGGACTTTAGCTCCTACGAGCAGTACTTC
cdr3_aa: CASSPRDFSSYEQYF

d_call: TRBD2
clone_size: many
j_call: TRBJ2-7
v_call: TRBV2
cdr3_nt: TGTGCCAGCAGTGAAACTAGCGGAAAGCAGTACTTC
cdr3_aa: CASSETSGKQYF

d_call: .
clone_size: many
j_call: TRBJ2-1
v_call: TRBV28
cdr3_nt: TGTGCCAGCAGTTCGGCAGCGGCCAATGAGCAGTTCTTC
cdr3_aa: CASSSAAANEQFF

d_call: .
clone_size: .
j_call: TRBJ2-5
v_call: TRBV28
cdr3_nt: TGTGCCAGCAGTTCTCGAGGGGATGGCGGGTGGGAGACCCAGTACTTC
cdr3_aa: CASSSRGDGGWETQYF

d_call: .
clone_size: many
j_call: TRBJ1-4
v_call: TRBV2
cdr3_nt: TGTGCCAGCACCGAAGGGTACGGTGAAAAACTGTTTTTT
cdr3_aa: CASTEGYGEKLFF